The subject of this entry is one TCR beta chain. This entry is derived from a study of control samples from healthy donors and cancer patients. With V trimmed by 0 bases and J by 9 bases, 4 bases remained unmatched. CDR1 is MNHEY, CDR2 SVGAGI, per germline. The CDR3 is made up of 16 amino acids. TCRdb's table, derived via immunoSEQ multiplex PCR, lists solely in-frame clones and lacks some. Of about 130,000 clones in the sample, roughly 92% were seen once. The sequenced sample consisted of blood. The receptor comes from a man younger than 35 in good health. V gene TRBV6-5 combines with J gene TRBJ2-1; 14 nucleotides agree with TRBD2. The chain's CDR3 is CASSYSGTSGGFEQFF. The CDR3 DNA follows: TGTGCCAGCAGTTACTCGGGGACTAGCGGGGGTTTTGAGCAGTTCTTC.